The 6 T cell receptor beta chains listed next were all sequenced from one sample in a study of blood T cell repertoires in COVID-19. Sequencing was performed with immunoSEQ multiplex PCR; in TCRdb, only in-frame clones are kept and a portion is missing. The table shows under 100,000 clones, with 85% occurring only once. Sequencing was done on a sample of peripheral blood. Receptors originate from a man in his fifties or sixties with acute or convalescent COVID-19.

This chain connects TRBV7-2 to TRBJ2-7, with TRBD2 matching 8 bases. CDR3 size: 15 residues. CDR1 SGHTA and CDR2 FQGNSA come from the germline V gene. Germline trimming cut 8 bases from V and 6 bases from J; bases unmatched to any gene: 15. CDR3 region: CASSRAGGIRAEQYF. DNA of the CDR3: TGTGCCAGCTCTCGGGCGGGAGGAATACGTGCCGAGCAGTACTTC.

The CDR3 spells CASSSGQGAGEQFF. CDR3 DNA: TGCGCCAGCAGCTCGGGACAGGGGGCCGGTGAGCAGTTCTTC. This chain connects TRBV5-1 to TRBJ2-1, with 12 bases lining up with TRBD1. The CDR3 is 14 amino acids. With V trimmed by 3 bases and J by 9 bases, 4 bases remained unmatched. Germline V lookup: CDR1 SGHRS, CDR2 YFSETQ.

The rearrangement uses TRBV21-1 and TRBJ2-7; the DNA was not used to check the table's D call, TRBD1. TRBV21-1 is termed a pseudogene. The CDR3 totals 15 residues. The CDR3 DNA reads as TGTGCCAGCAGCCCCGTCGGGACAGGGCCATACGAGCAGTACTTC. Its protein product is CASSPVGTGPYEQYF.

The rearrangement links TRBV9 to TRBJ2-1, with unresolved D. Per germline, CDR1 SGDLS and CDR2 YYNGEE. The CDR3 length is 13 residues. V lost 0 bases and J lost 9, with 10 bases in between. Here the CDR3 DNA reads TGTGCCAGCAGCGTAGCTACAGTAAGTGAGCAGTTCTTC. Translating it yields CASSVATVSEQFF.

J is TRBJ1-1 and V is TRBV6-5; D unclear. Between the trimmed V and J ends, which lost 6 bases and 5 bases, there was a span of 16 bases. The CDR3 covers 14 residues. CDR1 is MNHEY and CDR2 is SVGAGI in the germline V gene. The CDR3 DNA follows: TGTGCCAGCAGCTTGTTGACCCCGGGTACTGAAGCTTTCTTT. It translates to CASSLLTPGTEAFF.

V is TRBV11-2 and J is TRBJ2-4; D might be TRBD2 (5 bases). CDR1 SGHAT and CDR2 FQNNGV come from the germline V gene. The CDR3 contains 16 residues. Between the trimmed V and J ends, which lost 3 bases and 0 bases, there was a span of 12 bases. The CDR3 nucleotides read TGTGCCAGCAGCTTCACTAGACTCCAAGCCAAAAACATTCAGTACTTC. This sequence encodes CASSFTRLQAKNIQYF. The full variable domain, in which reference TRBV11-2 and TRBJ2-4 provide the parts outside the CDR3, is EAGVAQSPRYKIIEKRQSVAFWCNPISGHATLYWYQQILGQGPKLLIQFQNNGVVDDSQLPKDRFSAERLKGVDSTLKIQPAKLEDSAVYLCASSFTRLQAKNIQYFGAGTRLSVL.